This T cell receptor (beta chain) is drawn from a study of T cells in Graves' hyperthyroidism and ophthalmopathy. Overall study results and limits: Peripheral blood also featured most of the thyroid clonotypes expanded above 0.001.

With regard to this clonotype: Its antigen is currently unknown.

V was cut by 3 bases and J by 2 bases, with 13 bases left in between. CDR3 size: 15 residues. Germline CDR1 and CDR2: MGHDK and SYGVNS. PBMCs were collected from an approximately 9 ml volume of fresh peripheral blood. Amplified TCR beta CDR3 regions derived from RNA transcripts. Carried out on the TCR CDR3, a first-round RT-PCR used the HTBI primer set. TCRdb re-called the multiplex PCR reads through MiXCR, storing one row per CDR3 protein. The sample has hundreds of thousands of distinct CDR3 sequences, around 38% seen once. The J gene is TRBJ2-5, the V gene TRBV25-1; a possible D gene is TRBD1 (6 bases). The sample was blood. The TCR originated in a man between 18 and 29 years old with Graves' hyperthyroidism. The CDR3 reads CASSDPGQPQETQYF. The CDR3 DNA reads TGTGCCAGCAGTGACCCCGGACAGCCACAAGAGACCCAGTACTTC.